What follows is one T cell receptor (beta chain) and its context. The entry originates in a study of blood T cell repertoires in COVID-19. About the study: Sources were T cells, B-cell-depleted T cells, or PBMCs; the material itself was cDNA or gDNA.

Losses at the gene ends were 3 bases for V and 2 bases for J; bases not matched to a gene: 6. The germline CDR1 and CDR2 sequences are LNHDA and SQIVND (reference sequence). The CDR3 runs 15 residues. Original processing methods: Estimation of nucleated cell counts relied on the amplification of reference gene primers. Using immunoSEQ multiplex PCR, the repertoire was profiled, and TCRdb retains in-frame clones only, with some absent. V, J and clone size are taken as reported in that table, and D and trimming were inferred from the DNA itself. This table holds some 96,000 clones, 86% found once. V and J are TRBV19 and TRBJ2-7, with 8 bases identical to TRBD1. This clonotype was obtained from a man aged 50 to 60 with acute or convalescent COVID-19. Material for sequencing was peripheral blood. DNA of the CDR3: TGTGCCAGTAGTATCGGACAGGGTAGGGCCTACGAGCAGTACTTC. Protein: CASSIGQGRAYEQYF.